A selection of T cell receptor beta chains follows, all from one sample in a study of cytomegalovirus exposure and HLA in healthy donors. TCRdb's table, derived via immunoSEQ multiplex PCR, lists solely in-frame clones and lacks some. The top ten hold 3% to 3.5% of the sample, which has some 150,000 clones, roughly 73% seen once. The sequenced sample was PBMCs. These TCRs come from a man between 35 and 55 years old in good health and CMV-seronegative. The CDR3 runs from the conserved cysteine through the conserved F or W. D genes are given only for firm matches. Size tells how often a clone was seen (once, few, many) or the class of an expanded clone, and some rows leave it out.

v_gene	d_gene	abundance	j_gene	CDR3aa	CDR3nt
TRBV2	.	.	TRBJ1-4	CASSDAGVDEKLFF	TGTGCCAGCAGTGACGCGGGCGTTGACGAAAAACTGTTTTTT
TRBV19	.	few	TRBJ2-7	CASSYNRAYEQYF	TGTGCCAGTAGTTATAACAGGGCCTACGAGCAGTACTTC
TRBV9	.	once	TRBJ1-1	CASSLPGSGNTEAFF	TGTGCCAGCAGCCTCCCCGGTTCAGGTAACACTGAAGCTTTCTTT
TRBV5-1	.	.	TRBJ2-7	CASSLEGRVITYEQYF	TGCGCCAGCAGCTTGGAAGGCAGGGTAATCACCTACGAGCAGTACTTC
TRBV7-2	TRBD1	.	TRBJ1-1	CASRGVDRTNTEAFF	TGTGCCAGCAGAGGAGTGGACAGGACGAACACTGAAGCTTTCTTT
TRBV5-1	.	once	TRBJ1-2	CASSLAGGLQEGYTF	TGCGCCAGCAGCTTGGCCGGGGGACTCCAGGAGGGCTACACCTTC
TRBV18	TRBD1	few	TRBJ1-2	CASSPPGQGYYGYTF	TGTGCCAGCTCACCTCCGGGACAGGGGTACTATGGCTACACCTTC
TRBV14	.	.	TRBJ2-3	CASSQDRRPTLVTDTQYF	TGTGCCAGCAGCCAAGATAGGAGGCCCACCCTGGTGACAGATACGCAGTATTTT
TRBV6-5	.	.	TRBJ1-2	CASSYSGGANYGYTF	TGTGCCAGCAGTTATTCCGGGGGGGCCAACTATGGCTACACCTTC
TRBV2	TRBD1	.	TRBJ2-7	CASSEGQGAVEQYF	TGTGCCAGCAGTGAAGGACAGGGGGCGGTCGAGCAGTACTTC
TRBV6-5	TRBD1	.	TRBJ2-7	CASSYSSGQDLYEQYF	TGTGCCAGCAGTTACAGTTCGGGACAGGACCTCTACGAGCAGTACTTC
TRBV5-1	TRBD1	.	TRBJ2-7	CASSLGQGFHEQYF	TGCGCCAGCAGCTTGGGACAGGGGTTCCACGAGCAGTACTTC
TRBV25-1	TRBD1	once	TRBJ1-4	CASSDGTGQWNEKLFF	TGTGCCAGCAGTGACGGGACAGGGCAATGGAATGAAAAACTGTTTTTT
TRBV5-5	.	.	TRBJ1-2	CASSLNPGYGYTF	TGTGCCAGCAGCTTGAACCCGGGCTATGGCTACACCTTC
TRBV9	.	.	TRBJ2-2	CASSPQTANTGELFF	TGTGCCAGCAGCCCCCAGACAGCGAACACCGGGGAGCTGTTTTTT
TRBV29-1	TRBD1	.	TRBJ1-4	CSVFTGGTNEKLFF	TGCAGCGTTTTTACAGGGGGCACTAATGAAAAACTGTTTTTT
TRBV29-1	.	.	TRBJ2-2	CSVETPNSGTGELFF	TGCAGCGTTGAAACCCCAAATAGCGGCACCGGGGAGCTGTTTTTT
TRBV29-1	TRBD2	.	TRBJ2-3	CSAPRGTSGGTDTQYF	TGCAGCGCCCCGAGGGGAACTAGCGGGGGCACAGATACGCAGTATTTT
TRBV7-2	TRBD1	.	TRBJ2-2	CASRTGTEHGELFF	TGTGCCAGCAGGACCGGGACAGAACACGGGGAGCTGTTTTTT
TRBV7-8	.	.	TRBJ2-7	CASSLEGVGQYF	TGTGCCAGCAGCTTAGAAGGGGTCGGGCAGTACTTC
TRBV5-6	.	few	TRBJ1-5	CASSLSTVNQPQHF	TGTGCCAGCAGCTTGTCGACAGTCAATCAGCCCCAGCATTTT
TRBV25-1	.	.	TRBJ2-7	CASSEFSKIDDEQYF	TGTGCCAGCAGTGAATTCTCCAAGATAGATGACGAGCAGTACTTC
TRBV7-3	TRBD1	.	TRBJ1-5	CASSFRTGGVDSNQPQHF	TGTGCCAGCAGCTTTAGGACAGGGGGAGTCGATAGCAATCAGCCCCAGCATTTT
TRBV6-1	TRBD2	many	TRBJ2-7	CAASTQSGGNYEQYF	TGTGCCGCCAGCACCCAAAGCGGGGGAAACTACGAGCAGTACTTC
TRBV27	TRBD2	.	TRBJ2-1	CASSYERGGNEQFF	TGTGCCAGCAGTTACGAGCGGGGGGGCAATGAGCAGTTCTTC
TRBV6-4	TRBD1	once	TRBJ2-1	CASSDTGQGAYNEQFF	TGTGCCAGCAGTGACACGGGACAGGGGGCATACAATGAGCAGTTCTTC
TRBV25-1	TRBD1	.	TRBJ1-6	CASTDRGVESPLHF	TGTGCCAGCACTGACAGGGGGGTAGAGTCACCCCTCCACTTT
TRBV28	TRBD1	.	TRBJ1-1	CAYTSQGGTEAFF	TGTGCCTACACTTCCCAGGGGGGAACTGAAGCTTTCTTT
TRBV7-3	TRBD1	.	TRBJ1-1	CASSLTGGITEAFF	TGTGCCAGCAGCCTCACAGGGGGAATCACTGAAGCTTTCTTT
TRBV18	.	once	TRBJ1-6	CASSPPGGRTQSPLHF	TGTGCCAGCTCACCACCGGGGGGGCGTACCCAATCACCCCTCCACTTT
TRBV7-9	.	.	TRBJ1-2	CASSNPSGGRGYTF	TGTGCCAGCAGCAACCCTTCAGGAGGTCGCGGCTACACCTTC
TRBV5-6	.	.	TRBJ1-1	CASSPGGGHTEAFF	TGTGCCAGCAGTCCCGGGGGGGGCCACACTGAAGCTTTCTTT
TRBV5-1	TRBD1	.	TRBJ1-2	CASSAKGTGSGYGYTF	TGCGCCAGCAGCGCTAAAGGGACAGGGTCGGGCTATGGCTACACCTTC
TRBV7-6	TRBD1	.	TRBJ2-1	CASSGRTGPANEQFF	TGTGCCAGCAGCGGGAGGACAGGGCCGGCCAATGAGCAGTTCTTC
TRBV9	.	.	TRBJ2-1	CASSVNLPSSYNEQFF	TGTGCCAGCAGCGTAAACCTACCGAGCTCCTACAATGAGCAGTTCTTC
TRBV7-3	.	.	TRBJ1-5	CASSAEGDQPQHF	TGTGCCAGCAGCGCGGAAGGGGATCAGCCCCAGCATTTT
TRBV7-6	.	.	TRBJ1-4	CASSLLGSPNEKLFF	TGTGCCAGCAGCTTATTGGGCAGCCCTAATGAAAAACTGTTTTTT
TRBV18	TRBD1	.	TRBJ1-1	CASSLKTGKDTEAFF	TGTGCCAGCTCACTAAAGACAGGGAAAGACACTGAAGCTTTCTTT
TRBV29-1	TRBD2	.	TRBJ2-5	CSGRRTSGVQETQYF	TGCAGCGGGAGACGGACTAGCGGGGTCCAAGAGACCCAGTACTTC
TRBV29-1	TRBD1	.	TRBJ2-7	CSVSDRVYEQYF	TGCAGCGTTTCCGACAGGGTGTACGAGCAGTACTTC
TRBV7-9	.	once	TRBJ2-7	CASSLELAYEQYF	TGTGCCAGCAGCTTAGAGCTAGCCTACGAGCAGTACTTC
TRBV19	TRBD2	.	TRBJ2-5	CASSIGGLAGAEGETQYF	TGTGCCAGTAGTATAGGCGGACTAGCGGGGGCCGAGGGAGAGACCCAGTACTTC
TRBV7-3	.	few	TRBJ2-7	CASSLGPTGYEQYF	TGTGCCAGCAGCTTGGGGCCGACAGGCTACGAGCAGTACTTC
TRBV4-1	.	.	TRBJ2-7	CASSLGDRAGEQYF	TGCGCCAGCAGCCTCGGAGACAGGGCGGGAGAGCAGTACTTC
TRBV28	TRBD1	few	TRBJ1-6	CASSFSGTVNNSPLHF	TGTGCCAGCAGTTTTTCTGGGACAGTTAATAATTCACCCCTCCACTTT
TRBV25-1	.	.	TRBJ2-7	CASSEMGGGLDEQYF	TGTGCCAGCAGTGAAATGGGAGGGGGGCTCGACGAGCAGTACTTC
TRBV19	.	once	TRBJ1-1	CASSPGYLRAEAFF	TGTGCCAGTAGTCCTGGGTACCTGAGGGCTGAAGCTTTCTTT
TRBV10-1	TRBD1	.	TRBJ1-1	CASSRYRGDNTEAFF	TGCGCCAGCAGCCGTTACAGGGGCGATAACACTGAAGCTTTCTTT
TRBV5-1	TRBD2	.	TRBJ2-7	CASSLEILAGGEYEQYF	TGCGCCAGCAGCTTGGAGATTCTAGCGGGGGGGGAATACGAGCAGTACTTC
TRBV6-1	TRBD1	.	TRBJ1-4	CASSAIIRTGGVGEKLFF	TGTGCCAGCAGTGCCATAATAAGGACAGGGGGGGTTGGAGAAAAACTGTTTTTT